The 3 T cell receptor beta chains below come from one sample, sequenced in a study of early T cells in non-severe SARS-CoV-2 infection. TCRdb fed the 5' RACE reads into MiXCR, producing one record per CDR3 protein. The sample comprises about 47,000 distinct CDR3 sequences, less than 10% of which are singletons, and roughly 5.5% rests with the top ten. Sequenced material: whole blood, taken at baseline. The receptor source for this set is an adult who was a healthcare worker with PCR-confirmed SARS-CoV-2 infection or an uninfected control (not recorded which).

A few counts support this clonotype. J is TRBJ1-5 and V is TRBV7-2, with a possible D match to TRBD1 (5 bases). V lost 4 bases and J 6 bases, leaving 10 bases between the germline ends. The germline V gene encodes CDR1 SGHTA and CDR2 FQGNSA. This CDR3 contains 13 residues. The CDR3 DNA sequence: TGTGCCAGCAGCTCGGACATCTCTCAGCCCCAGCATTTT. Translated: CASSSDISQPQHF.

There are many counts of this clonotype. This chain connects TRBV24-1 to TRBJ2-2, with a possible D match to TRBD2 (6 bases). The CDR3 consists of 15 residues. CDR1 is KGHDR and CDR2 is SFDVKD in the germline V gene. V gave up 8 bases and J gave up 5 bases, with 17 bases separating them. The CDR3 sequence: CATKNGLADTGELFF. The CDR3 DNA sequence: TGTGCCACCAAAAATGGGTTAGCGGATACCGGGGAGCTGTTTTTT.

This clonotype has ten or more counts. The V and J genes are TRBV6-2 or TRBV6-3 and TRBJ1-1; TRBD1 is a possible D gene (5 bases). Germline CDR1 reads MNHEY; CDR2 reads SVGEGT. CDR3 length equals 14 residues. Deletions cut 4 bases from V and 1 base from J, with 10 bases between. The CDR3 nucleotides read TGTGCCAGCAGTTCCATCGACAGGAACACTGAAGCTTTCTTT. It translates to CASSSIDRNTEAFF.